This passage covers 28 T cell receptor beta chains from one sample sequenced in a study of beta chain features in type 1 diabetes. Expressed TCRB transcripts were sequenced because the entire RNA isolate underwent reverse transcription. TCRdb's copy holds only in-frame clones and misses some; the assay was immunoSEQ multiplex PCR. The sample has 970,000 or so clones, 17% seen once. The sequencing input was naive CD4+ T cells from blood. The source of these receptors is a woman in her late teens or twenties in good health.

The CDR3 loop is CASSVDMNTEAFF. The CDR3 coding sequence is TGCGCCAGCAGCGTCGACATGAACACTGAAGCTTTCTTT. The rearrangement joins TRBV5-1 to TRBJ1-1; D gene unclear. This CDR3 comprises 13 residues. Germline loops: CDR1 SGHRS, CDR2 YFSETQ. V was clipped by 4 bases and J by 0 bases, with 7 bases between them.

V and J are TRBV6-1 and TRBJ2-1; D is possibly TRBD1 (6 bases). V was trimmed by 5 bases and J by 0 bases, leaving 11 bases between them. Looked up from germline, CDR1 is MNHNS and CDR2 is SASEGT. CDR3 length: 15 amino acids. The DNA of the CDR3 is TGTGCCAGCAGTTGGGACACGAGCTCCTACAATGAGCAGTTCTTC. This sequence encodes CASSWDTSSYNEQFF.

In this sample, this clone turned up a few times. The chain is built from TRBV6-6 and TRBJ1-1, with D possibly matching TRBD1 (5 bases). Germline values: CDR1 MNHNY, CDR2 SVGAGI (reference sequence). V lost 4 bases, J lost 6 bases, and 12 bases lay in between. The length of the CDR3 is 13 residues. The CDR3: CASSLAGLAEAFF. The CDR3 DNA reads TGTGCCAGCAGTTTGGCAGGGTTGGCTGAAGCTTTCTTT.

The CDR3 loop reads CANDRYSGANVLTF. In DNA, the CDR3 is TGTGCCAACGACCGCTACTCTGGGGCCAACGTCCTGACTTTC. The chain carries TRBV2 and TRBJ2-6; D unclear. Germline loops: CDR1 SNHLY, CDR2 FYNNEI. V lost 10 bases, J lost 0 bases, and 10 bases lay in between. The CDR3 is 14 residues long.

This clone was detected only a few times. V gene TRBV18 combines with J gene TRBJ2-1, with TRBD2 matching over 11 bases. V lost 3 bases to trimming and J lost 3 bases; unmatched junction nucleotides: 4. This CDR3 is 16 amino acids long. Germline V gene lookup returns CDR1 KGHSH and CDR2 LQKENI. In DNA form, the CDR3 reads TGTGCCAGCTCACCGCCCACTAGCGGGAGCTACAATGAGCAGTTCTTC. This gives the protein CASSPPTSGSYNEQFF.

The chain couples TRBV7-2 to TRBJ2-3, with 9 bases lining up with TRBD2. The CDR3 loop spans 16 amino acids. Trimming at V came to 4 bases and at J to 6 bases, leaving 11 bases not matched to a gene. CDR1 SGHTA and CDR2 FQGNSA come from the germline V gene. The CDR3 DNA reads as TGTGCCAGCAGCTCCTCCCGGCGGGAGGGCCGGGATACGCAGTATTTT. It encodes CASSSSRREGRDTQYF.

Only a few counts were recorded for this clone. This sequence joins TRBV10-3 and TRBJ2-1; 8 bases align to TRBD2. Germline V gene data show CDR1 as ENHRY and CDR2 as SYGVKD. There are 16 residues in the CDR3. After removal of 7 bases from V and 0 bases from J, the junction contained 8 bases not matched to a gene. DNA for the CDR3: TGTGCCATCAATGGTTTGAGCGGGAGCTCCTACAATGAGCAGTTCTTC. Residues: CAINGLSGSSYNEQFF.

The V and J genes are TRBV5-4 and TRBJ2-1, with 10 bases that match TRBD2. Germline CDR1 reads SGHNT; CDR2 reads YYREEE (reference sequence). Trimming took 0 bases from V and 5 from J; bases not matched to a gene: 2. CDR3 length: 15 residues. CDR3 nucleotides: TGTGCCAGCAGCTTGGATAGCGGGAGGCACAATGAGCAGTTCTTC. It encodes CASSLDSGRHNEQFF.

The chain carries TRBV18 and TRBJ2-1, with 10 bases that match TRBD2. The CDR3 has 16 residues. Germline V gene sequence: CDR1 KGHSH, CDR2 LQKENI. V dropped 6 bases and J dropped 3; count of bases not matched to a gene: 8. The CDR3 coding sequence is TGTGCCAGCTCCCAAACTAGCGGGATAGACTACAATGAGCAGTTCTTC. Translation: CASSQTSGIDYNEQFF.

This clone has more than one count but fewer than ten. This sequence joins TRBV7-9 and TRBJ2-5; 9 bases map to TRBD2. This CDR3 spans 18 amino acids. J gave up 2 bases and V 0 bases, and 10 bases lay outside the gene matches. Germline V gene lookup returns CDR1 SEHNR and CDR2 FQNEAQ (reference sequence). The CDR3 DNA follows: TGTGCCAGCAGCTTAGCATTAGTGACTAGCGGCGATCAAGAGACCCAGTACTTC. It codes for CASSLALVTSGDQETQYF.

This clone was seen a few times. CDR3 DNA sequence: TGTGCCAGCAGCGTTTCGGGGGGCGAAGCCGGGGAGCTGTTTTTT. It specifies CASSVSGGEAGELFF. The chain is built from TRBV9 and TRBJ2-2; weak D call: TRBD2 (7 bases). The V gene's germline CDR1 is SGDLS and CDR2 YYNGEE. V was shortened by 2 bases and J by 6 bases, with 14 bases between the two germline ends. The CDR3 loop spans 15 amino acids.

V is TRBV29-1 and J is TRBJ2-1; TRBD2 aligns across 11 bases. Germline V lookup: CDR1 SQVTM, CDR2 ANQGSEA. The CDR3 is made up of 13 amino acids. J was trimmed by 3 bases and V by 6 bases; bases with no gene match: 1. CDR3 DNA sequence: TGCAGCGTAGGGACTAGCGGCTACAATGAGCAGTTCTTC. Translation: CSVGTSGYNEQFF.

This chain's CDR3 is CASSLAGGRGQETQYF. CDR3 coding DNA: TGTGCCAGCAGCTTAGCGGGAGGAAGAGGACAAGAGACCCAGTACTTC. The chain employs TRBV5-4 and TRBJ2-5; 9 nucleotides line up with TRBD2. The CDR3 length is 16 residues. V shed 2 bases and J 2 bases; nucleotides not matched to a gene: 7. The germline gives CDR1 SGHNT, CDR2 YYREEE (reference sequence).

This CDR3 reads CASSVGGLINEKLFF. DNA for the CDR3: TGTGCCAGCAGCGTAGGCGGGCTTATAAATGAAAAACTGTTTTTT. The rearrangement links TRBV9 to TRBJ1-4, with unresolved D. Germline loops: CDR1 SGDLS, CDR2 YYNGEE. Between the trimmed V and J ends, which lost 0 bases and 5 bases, there was a span of 11 bases. There are 15 residues in the CDR3.

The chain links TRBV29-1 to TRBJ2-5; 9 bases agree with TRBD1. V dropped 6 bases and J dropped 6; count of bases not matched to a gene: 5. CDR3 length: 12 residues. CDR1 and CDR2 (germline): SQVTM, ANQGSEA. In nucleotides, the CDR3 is TGCAGCGTGGGGGACAGGGTAAAGACCCAGTACTTC. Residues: CSVGDRVKTQYF.

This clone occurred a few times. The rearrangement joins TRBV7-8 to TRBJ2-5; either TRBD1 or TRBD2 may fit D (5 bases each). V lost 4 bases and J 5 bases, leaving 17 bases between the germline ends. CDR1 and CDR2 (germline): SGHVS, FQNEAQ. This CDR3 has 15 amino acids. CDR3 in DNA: TGTGCCAGCAGCTCAATGGCAACCTGGGGGGAGACCCAGTACTTC. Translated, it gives CASSSMATWGETQYF.

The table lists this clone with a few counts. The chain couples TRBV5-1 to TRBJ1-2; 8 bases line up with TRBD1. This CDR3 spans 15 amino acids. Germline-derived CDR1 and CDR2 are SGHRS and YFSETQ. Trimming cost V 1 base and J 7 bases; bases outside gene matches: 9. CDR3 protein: CASSLSHGQGRGYTF. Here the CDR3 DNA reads TGCGCCAGCAGCTTGTCCCATGGACAGGGCCGTGGCTACACCTTC.

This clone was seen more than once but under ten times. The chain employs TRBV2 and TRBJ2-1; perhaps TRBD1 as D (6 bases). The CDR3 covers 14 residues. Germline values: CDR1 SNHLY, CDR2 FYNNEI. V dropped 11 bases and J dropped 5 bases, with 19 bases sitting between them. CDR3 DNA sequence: TGTGCCGGAAGGGACACCACGTTACACAATGAGCAGTTCTTC. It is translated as CAGRDTTLHNEQFF.

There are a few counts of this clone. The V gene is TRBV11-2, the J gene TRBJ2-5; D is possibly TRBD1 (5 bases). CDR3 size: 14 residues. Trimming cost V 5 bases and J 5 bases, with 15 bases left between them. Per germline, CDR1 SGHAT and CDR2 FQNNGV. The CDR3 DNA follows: TGTGCCAGCAGCCAAGCAGGGTTCGCGGAGACCCAGTACTTC. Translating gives CASSQAGFAETQYF. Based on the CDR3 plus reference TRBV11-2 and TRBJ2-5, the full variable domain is EAGVAQSPRYKIIEKRQSVAFWCNPISGHATLYWYQQILGQGPKLLIQFQNNGVVDDSQLPKDRFSAERLKGVDSTLKIQPAKLEDSAVYLCASSQAGFAETQYFGPGTRLLVL.

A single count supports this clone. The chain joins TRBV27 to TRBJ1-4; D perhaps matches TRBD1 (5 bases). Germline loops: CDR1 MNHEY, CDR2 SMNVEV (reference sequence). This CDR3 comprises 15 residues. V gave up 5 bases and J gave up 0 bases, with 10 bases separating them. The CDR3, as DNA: TGTGCCAGCAGTCCACGACAGACAACTAATGAAAAACTGTTTTTT. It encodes CASSPRQTTNEKLFF.

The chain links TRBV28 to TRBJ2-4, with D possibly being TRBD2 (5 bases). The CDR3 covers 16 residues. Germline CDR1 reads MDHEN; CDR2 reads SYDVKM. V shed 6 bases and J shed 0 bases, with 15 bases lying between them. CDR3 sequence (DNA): TGTGCCAGCAGGGGTCCGGGAATTCGAGCCAAAAACATTCAGTACTTC. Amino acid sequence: CASRGPGIRAKNIQYF.

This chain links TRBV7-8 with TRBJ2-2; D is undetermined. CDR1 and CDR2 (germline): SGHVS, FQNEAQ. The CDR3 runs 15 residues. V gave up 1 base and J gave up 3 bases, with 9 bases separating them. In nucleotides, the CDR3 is TGTGCCAGCAGCTTAGGGATAGGATACACCGGGGAGCTGTTTTTT. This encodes CASSLGIGYTGELFF.

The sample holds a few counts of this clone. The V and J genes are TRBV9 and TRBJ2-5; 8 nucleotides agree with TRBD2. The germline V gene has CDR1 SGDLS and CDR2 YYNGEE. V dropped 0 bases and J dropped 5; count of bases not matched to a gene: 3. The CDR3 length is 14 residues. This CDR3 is CASSVAGGPETQYF. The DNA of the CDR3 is TGTGCCAGCAGCGTAGCGGGAGGGCCTGAGACCCAGTACTTC.

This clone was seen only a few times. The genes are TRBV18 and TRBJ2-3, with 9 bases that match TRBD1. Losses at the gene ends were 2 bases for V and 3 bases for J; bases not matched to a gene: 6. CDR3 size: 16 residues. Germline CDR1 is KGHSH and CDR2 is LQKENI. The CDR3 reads CASSPFRTGATDTQYF. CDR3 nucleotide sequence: TGTGCCAGCTCACCATTTCGGACAGGGGCAACAGATACGCAGTATTTT.

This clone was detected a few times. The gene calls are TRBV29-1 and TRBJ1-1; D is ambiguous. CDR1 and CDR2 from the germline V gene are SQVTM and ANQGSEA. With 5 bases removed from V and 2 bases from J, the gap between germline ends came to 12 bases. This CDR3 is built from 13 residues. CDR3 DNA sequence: TGCAGCGTTACTACAGAGATTAACACTGAAGCTTTCTTT. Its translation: CSVTTEINTEAFF.

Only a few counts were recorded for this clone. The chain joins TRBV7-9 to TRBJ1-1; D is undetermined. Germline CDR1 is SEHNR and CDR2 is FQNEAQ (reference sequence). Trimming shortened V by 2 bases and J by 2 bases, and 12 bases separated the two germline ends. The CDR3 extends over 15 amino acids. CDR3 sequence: CASSLLRLRNTEAFF. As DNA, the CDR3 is TGTGCCAGCAGCTTATTACGCCTCAGAAACACTGAAGCTTTCTTT.

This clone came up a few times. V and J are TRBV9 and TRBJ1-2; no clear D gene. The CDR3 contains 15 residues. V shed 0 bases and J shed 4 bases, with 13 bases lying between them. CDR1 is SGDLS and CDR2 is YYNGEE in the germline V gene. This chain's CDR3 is CASSVEATGPYGYTF. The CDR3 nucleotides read TGTGCCAGCAGCGTAGAAGCAACCGGCCCCTATGGCTACACCTTC.

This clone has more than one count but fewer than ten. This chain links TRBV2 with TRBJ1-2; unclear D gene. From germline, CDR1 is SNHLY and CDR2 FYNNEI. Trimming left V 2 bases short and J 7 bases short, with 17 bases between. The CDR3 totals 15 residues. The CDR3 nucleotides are TGTGCCAGCAGTGAATGGGAGGGAAGAGAAGGTGGCTACACCTTC. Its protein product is CASSEWEGREGGYTF. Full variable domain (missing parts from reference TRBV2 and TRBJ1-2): EPEVTQTPSHQVTQMGQEVILRCVPISNHLYFYWYRQILGQKVEFLVSFYNNEISEKSEIFDDQFSVERPDGSNFTLKIRSTKLEDSAMYFCASSEWEGREGGYTFGSGTRLTVV.